This T cell receptor (beta chain) was obtained from a study of cytomegalovirus exposure and HLA in healthy donors. The PCR had 60 Vbeta and 13 Jbeta primers. Using immunoSEQ multiplex PCR, the repertoire was profiled, and TCRdb retains in-frame clones only, with some absent. Among around 100,000 clones listed, about 80% were seen once. Study observations and caveats: Diagnosis of cytomegalovirus status made by the classifier reportedly showed high specificity and sensitivity. Cytomegalovirus-associated status was assigned to more than 150 TCR beta chains.

As for this clone: Its antigen is not identified.

The CDR3 totals 15 residues. The sample consisted of PBMCs. The chain is built from TRBV21-1 and TRBJ2-5; TRBD1, the table's D call, was not compared with the DNA. TRBV21-1 is shown as a pseudogene. The receptor was isolated from a man aged 50-60 years in good health and CMV-seropositive. Here the CDR3 reads CASSKRRQGEETQYF. The DNA for the CDR3 is TGTGCCAGCAGCAAGAGGCGACAGGGGGAAGAGACCCAGTACTTC.